This T cell receptor (beta chain) derives from a study of spatial heterogeneity in lung cancer. As to time point: sample taken at primary tumor resection. The donors were approximately 65 patients with non-small cell lung cancer that was early-stage and untreated. TCRs were sequenced from unsorted whole RNA of tumor, nontumor lung or PBMC. The CDR3 is made up of 14 amino acids. Trimming stripped 3 bases from V and 2 bases from J, with 11 bases between. CDR1 and CDR2 from the germline V gene are SGHRS and YFSETQ. Regarding the study as a whole: The study found that expanded intratumoral alpha and beta TCR counts tracked tumor mutation counts.

Points on this clonotype: What it binds is not known.

TCRdb fed the 5' RACE reads into MiXCR, producing one record per CDR3 protein. This sample yields 7,000 to 9,500 distinct CDR3 sequences, of which about 8.1% are seen a single time; around a quarter belongs to the top ten. The chain is built from TRBV5-1 and TRBJ1-1; maybe TRBD1 (5 bases). The sample in question was lung tumor tissue, obtained at surgery. The TCR was taken from a male donor with early-stage non-small cell lung cancer. In nucleotides, the CDR3 is TGCGCCAGCAGCTACAGGCTTGTAAACACTGAAGCTTTCTTT. Its protein is CASSYRLVNTEAFF.